The source of this T cell receptor (beta chain) is a study of shared clonotypes between healthy human individuals. The overall study: For every donor, three CD4 naive, three CD4 memory, two CD8 naive and one CD8 memory plates were used.

Trimming at V came to 4 bases and at J to 5 bases, leaving 6 bases not matched to a gene. The germline V gene encodes CDR1 SGHDN and CDR2 FVKESK. The CDR3 runs to 15 residues. CD4+ cells were split into CD45RA+ naive and CD45RA-negative memory subsets. Study-level points and caveats: Non-shared clonotypes displayed generation probabilities falling below those of clonotypes present in all four donors.

Worth noting for this clone: No antigen is known for it.

Only in-frame clones appear in the TCRdb table, and some are missing; sequencing was by immunoSEQ multiplex PCR. There are more than 1,200,000 clones in the sample; roughly 98.5% occur only once, and roughly 0.36% lies in the top ten. Sequenced sample: naive CD4+ T cells sorted from blood. The subset denotes: CD45RA+ positively selected. The chain has TRBV14 and TRBJ2-2, with 8 positions matching TRBD1. The sequence came from a man under 40 in good health. The DNA of the CDR3 is TGTGCCAGCAGCCCAGGGGGCTTCCGTACCGGGGAGCTGTTTTTT. This translates into CASSPGGFRTGELFF.